The text below deals with one T cell receptor (beta chain). This sample was included in a study of cytomegalovirus exposure and HLA in healthy donors. V lost 2 bases and J lost 6; bases outside the gene matches: 4. Germline V gene data show CDR1 as SGHNT and CDR2 as YYREEE (reference sequence). The CDR3 spans 15 residues. The PCR employed 60 Vbeta primers together with 13 Jbeta primers. TCRdb keeps only in-frame clones here, not all; method: immunoSEQ multiplex PCR. The sample includes about 140,000 clones, roughly 70% of them seen just once. This clonotype was obtained from a human donor in good health. The specimen sequenced was PBMCs. V usage is TRBV5-4 and J usage is TRBJ2-3, with 12 positions matching TRBD2. CDR3 sequence (DNA): TGTGCCAGCAGCTTCGGACTAGCGGGAAAGGATACGCAGTATTTT. Protein sequence: CASSFGLAGKDTQYF.